This T cell receptor (beta chain) derives from a study of T cell responses to AZD1222 COVID-19 vaccine (dated by TCRdb to 2020 to 2022). The study in broad terms: AZD1222 recipients with second doses at about 4 weeks or about 12 weeks were pooled, because spike-specific TCR depth and breadth did not differ between schedules. A total of approximately 240 trial participants underwent TCR sequencing, of whom approximately 210 received two doses of AZD1222 and about 25 received two doses of the MenACWY control vaccine. Enrollment into the trials was organized by age into subgroups of 18-55, 56-69 and 70-plus years, and those subgroups contained roughly 150, 30 and 60 TCR-sequenced participants, respectively.

Paper-wide results and their limitations: Because no samples from the day 14 peak response were available, repertoires could be characterized only after the peak T cell response. Epitopes outside the regions mutated in the B.1.351 and B.1.1.7 variants were reportedly recognized by nearly half of the unique spike-specific TCRs. Conclusions about previously exposed vaccinees are limited, since just 6 or 7 AZD1222 recipients were seropositive for SARS-CoV-2 at baseline. CD4 TCRs associated with the vaccine covered the entire spike protein, and the dominant responses were in regions 160-218 and 743-854. Spike-specific TCR breadth and depth rose significantly after two AZD1222 doses compared with day 0 and with MenACWY recipients. Participants were mostly white British and included more females than males, and it was suggested by the authors that clonal diversity may have been underestimated. The 56-69-year group was small, and its depth increase did not reach significance, likely because of low power.

Comments on this clone: Its antigen is still unknown. Per-nucleotide qualities are absent, and no much larger clonotype sits a single base away.

This specimen's time point label, per the study, means: baseline before first vaccination. Vaccinee samples came from UK trials COV001 and COV002, including a single-blind randomized controlled phase 2/3 trial of AZD1222 (ChAdOx1 nCoV-19) in healthy adults. For TCRbeta chain sequencing, PBMC samples were collected from trial participants at day 0 and at day 28 after the second dose. The CDR3 regions of human TCRbeta chains were analyzed by immunosequencing. As for how the authors treated the data: TCRs in the repertoires were matched against a reference library of SARS-CoV-2-specific TCRs that had been generated with the MIRA antigen-specificity platform. Breadth was defined as the fraction of unique TCRs that were SARS-CoV-2-associated. Depth was defined as the fraction of total T cells that were SARS-CoV-2-associated. Using the MIRA data, every spike-specific TCR was mapped to the spike region that the TCR reacted to and assigned to either a CD4 or a CD8 class. Log10-transformed breadth and depth values were compared by one-way ANOVA with Sidak's multiple comparisons tests. TCRdb carries this immuneACCESS record with in-frame sequences only. Its versions omit some clonotypes, under half of them owing to an unresolved V gene in the studies checked, with the rest unexplained. The DNA was the basis for D and trimming; V, J and clone size are from that table. Within this sample are around 140,000 clones, with roughly nine tenths of them counted one time only. The top ten constitute 1.4% of the sample.

At the junction V is shortened by 5 bases and J by 4 bases; bases outside the gene matches: 7. CDR1 and CDR2, per the germline V gene, are SGHAT and FQNNGV. The CDR3, from cysteine to phenylalanine, totals 15 residues. Only CDR3 DNA is held: 45 bases, read in frame from base 1. The clonotype originates from an adult in good health. The sample was peripheral blood, taken on day 0 of AZD1222 vaccination. The chain uses TRBV11-2 and TRBJ2-2; 7 middle bases align to TRBD1. The DNA is TGTGCCAGCAGCGAACAGGGGTCGGGCACCGGGGAGCTGTTTTTT. It codes for CASSEQGSGTGELFF.